These T cell receptor beta chains were read from a single sample in a study of OX40 agonist ivuxolimab in advanced cancers. The assay was immunoSEQ multiplex PCR, and TCRdb's table has in-frame clones only and misses some. The sample includes tens of thousands of clones, approximately 80% seen only once; the top ten take 4% to 5.5%. Specimen: CD4+ or CD8+ T cells sorted from blood, collected in a trial of the OX40 agonist ivuxolimab. Receptor source: an adult with an advanced solid tumor such as melanoma, head and neck, liver or kidney cancer. Each CDR3 is given with its conserved first and last residue. D genes are given only for firm matches. Part of the rows lack a size; the others show once, few, many or a class for expanded clones.

V gene	J gene	D gene	clone size	CDR3 protein	CDR3 DNA
TRBV6-1	TRBJ1-6	TRBD1	-	CASSGGPGTGDSPLHF	TGTGCCAGCAGTGGTGGTCCCGGGACAGGGGATTCACCCCTCCACTTT
TRBV28	TRBJ2-7	-	-	CASSSLRRVDQQYF	TGTGCCAGCAGCTCTCTGCGGAGGGTAGACCAGCAGTACTTC
TRBV5-1	TRBJ2-3	-	-	CASSLLDLTDTQYF	TGCGCCAGCAGCTTGCTGGACCTCACAGATACGCAGTATTTT
TRBV19	TRBJ2-6	TRBD2	-	CASKELAGGTSGANVLTF	TGTGCCAGTAAGGAGCTAGCGGGGGGTACCTCTGGGGCCAACGTCCTGACTTTC
TRBV6-1	TRBJ1-4	TRBD1	-	CASRDRGTTNEKLFF	TGTGCCAGCAGAGACAGGGGAACAACTAATGAAAAACTGTTTTTT
TRBV9	TRBJ1-1	TRBD1	-	CASSVPRTGENTEAFF	TGTGCCAGCAGCGTCCCTCGGACAGGGGAGAACACTGAAGCTTTCTTT
TRBV2	TRBJ1-4	-	-	CASSVRILEKLFF	TGTGCCAGCAGTGTTAGGATTTTAGAAAAACTGTTTTTT
TRBV2	TRBJ2-7	-	-	CASTLLPDPGEQYF	TGTGCCAGCACCCTCCTCCCCGATCCTGGCGAGCAGTACTTC
TRBV2	TRBJ1-2	-	-	CASSGVSGSYGYTF	TGTGCCAGCAGTGGAGTATCAGGGTCCTACGGCTACACCTTC
TRBV6-1	TRBJ2-2	TRBD1	few	CASRPGQGFTGELFF	TGTGCCAGCAGACCGGGACAGGGTTTCACCGGGGAGCTGTTTTTT
TRBV30	TRBJ1-5	-	-	CAWSVDSSNQPQHF	TGTGCCTGGAGCGTCGACAGTAGCAATCAGCCCCAGCATTTT
TRBV2	TRBJ1-6	-	-	CASTRAPPSSPLHF	TGTGCCAGCACTAGGGCTCCACCGAGTTCACCCCTCCACTTT
TRBV2	TRBJ1-5	TRBD1	once	CASSRDRGINQPQHF	TGTGCCAGCAGTCGGGACAGGGGGATCAATCAGCCCCAGCATTTT
TRBV5-1	TRBJ2-1	TRBD2	-	CASSVGLAGVGNEQFF	TGCGCCAGCAGCGTAGGACTAGCGGGAGTCGGGAATGAGCAGTTCTTC
TRBV14	TRBJ2-1	-	-	CASSQDRRRGEQFF	TGTGCCAGCAGCCAAGATCGGCGGAGGGGCGAGCAGTTCTTC
TRBV6-6	TRBJ1-2	TRBD1	-	CASRQPGQGHYGYTF	TGTGCCAGCAGACAACCAGGACAGGGCCACTATGGCTACACCTTC